These 11 T cell receptor beta chains share one sample of origin, sequenced in a study of T cell changes during pregnancy in multiple sclerosis. TCRdb keeps only in-frame clones here, not all; method: immunoSEQ multiplex PCR. The sample holds about 70,000 clones, over 80% seen once. This specimen consisted of CD8+ T cells from peripheral blood mononuclear cells, obtained in the third trimester of pregnancy. Receptors were obtained from a female donor in good health, enrolled as a control in a pregnancy study.

The chain links TRBV2 to TRBJ2-7; D remains unclear. The length of the CDR3 is 12 residues. The germline V and J ends were trimmed by 1 base and 6 bases, with 7 bases remaining between them. Looked up from germline, CDR1 is SNHLY and CDR2 is FYNNEI. The CDR3 DNA is TGTGCCAGCAGTGAAGTGAGTTTCGAGCAGTACTTC. Protein: CASSEVSFEQYF.

The chain joins TRBV7-9 to TRBJ1-1, with unresolved D. The germline gives CDR1 SEHNR, CDR2 FQNEAQ (reference sequence). Trimming stripped 5 bases from V and 1 base from J, with 8 bases between. The CDR3 contains 13 residues. Written as DNA, the CDR3 is TGTGCCAGCAGCACAGAATCGAACACTGAAGCTTTCTTT. It translates to CASSTESNTEAFF.

This clone was picked up one time. V usage is TRBV5-4 and J usage is TRBJ1-5; 10 bases line up with TRBD1. Unmatched junction bases numbered 10, after V lost 4 bases and J lost 6 bases. The CDR3 consists of 16 residues. Germline-derived CDR1 and CDR2 are SGHNT and YYREEE (reference sequence). CDR3 sequence (DNA): TGTGCCAGCAGCACCTGGACAGGGGGTCTATCTCAGCCCCAGCATTTT. This encodes CASSTWTGGLSQPQHF.

Note on this clone: The sample holds other DNA sequences that translate to the same CDR3. This chain connects TRBV2 to TRBJ2-7; 7 bases agree with TRBD1. The CDR3 consists of 14 residues. With 3 bases clipped from V and 2 bases from J, the junction kept 4 bases outside the gene matches. CDR1 is SNHLY, CDR2 FYNNEI, per germline. In nucleotides, the CDR3 is TGTGCCAGCAGTGAGTTAGACAGGGCCTACGAGCAGTACTTC. Amino acid sequence: CASSELDRAYEQYF.

This chain uses TRBV30 with TRBJ2-3; maybe TRBD2 (6 bases). The germline gives CDR1 GTSNPN, CDR2 SVGIG (reference sequence). With 0 bases removed from V and 6 bases from J, the gap between germline ends came to 13 bases. This CDR3 has 14 residues. The CDR3 DNA reads TGTGCCTGGAGTGTGTCGGGGGAAGGGGATACGCAGTATTTT. It specifies CAWSVSGEGDTQYF.

J is TRBJ2-7 and V is TRBV5-6; D remains ambiguous. This CDR3 is built from 14 residues. V lost 1 base and J lost 0, with 8 bases in between. Germline-derived CDR1 and CDR2 are SGHDT and YYEEEE. The CDR3 here is CASSLSGSSYEQYF. The CDR3 region has the DNA TGTGCCAGCAGCTTGAGTGGCAGCTCCTACGAGCAGTACTTC.

This chain joins TRBV5-6 and TRBJ1-2, with D perhaps TRBD1 (6 bases). The CDR3 covers 16 residues. Trimming removed 4 bases at V and 5 bases at J, with 21 bases between. CDR1 and CDR2 (germline): SGHDT, YYEEEE. CDR3 amino acids: CASSLRDNSGLYGYTF. The CDR3 DNA is TGTGCCAGCAGCCTGAGGGACAACTCAGGGCTATATGGCTACACCTTC.

This sequence joins TRBV19 and TRBJ1-2; D gene uncertain. V was pared by 2 bases and J by 5 bases, with 9 bases between. The CDR3 runs to 13 residues. Looked up from germline, CDR1 is LNHDA and CDR2 is SQIVND (reference sequence). CDR3 nucleotides: TGTGCCAGTAGTATACTCGGGGAGTATGGCTACACCTTC. It translates to CASSILGEYGYTF.

The V and J genes are TRBV7-9 and TRBJ1-2; D perhaps matches TRBD1 (5 bases). CDR1 is SEHNR, CDR2 FQNEAQ, per germline (reference sequence). The V end was cut by 8 bases, the J end by 6 bases, with 16 bases between. This CDR3 has 13 amino acids. As DNA, the CDR3 is TGTGCCAGCGAGTATATTTCGGGGGATGGCTACACCTTC. It yields the protein CASEYISGDGYTF. The whole variable domain, filled in from reference TRBV7-9 and TRBJ1-2, reads DTGVSQNPRHKITKRGQNVTFRCDPISEHNRLYWYRQTLGQGPEFLTYFQNEAQLEKSRLLSDRFSAERPKGSFSTLEIQRTEQGDSAMYLCASEYISGDGYTFGSGTRLTVV.

The gene calls are TRBV27 and TRBJ1-1, with D perhaps TRBD1 (5 bases). V was trimmed by 2 bases and J by 6 bases, leaving 16 bases between them. Looked up from germline, CDR1 is MNHEY and CDR2 is SMNVEV (reference sequence). The CDR3 consists of 15 residues. The CDR3 reads CASSLLAGRFSEAFF. The CDR3 DNA sequence: TGTGCCAGCAGTTTACTGGCAGGGAGGTTCTCTGAAGCTTTCTTT.

J is TRBJ2-7 and V is TRBV18, with 7 bases that match TRBD1. V gave up 1 base and J gave up 2 bases; unmatched junction bases: 8. The CDR3 covers 16 residues. Germline values: CDR1 KGHSH, CDR2 LQKENI. CDR3 DNA: TGTGCCAGCTCACCACGTACAGGGGAGAGGACCTACGAGCAGTACTTC. Translation gives CASSPRTGERTYEQYF.